Listed below are T cell receptor beta chains from one sample, sequenced in a study of OX40 agonist ivuxolimab in advanced cancers. Only in-frame clones appear in the TCRdb table, and some are missing; sequencing was by immunoSEQ multiplex PCR. This table holds about 110,000 clones, less than 95% found once. The sequencing here drew on CD4+ or CD8+ T cells sorted from blood, taken in a trial of the OX40 agonist ivuxolimab. These receptors came from an adult with an advanced solid tumor such as melanoma, head and neck, liver or kidney cancer. The CDR3 runs from the conserved cysteine through the conserved F or W. Each record gives: V gene, clone size, D gene, CDR3 length, J gene, CDR3 protein, CDR3 DNA. The D gene is left open where the match is weak. Clone sizes are given selectively: once, few, many, or a class where the clone is expanded.

V gene: TRBV7-9; clone size: .; D gene: .; CDR3 length: 13; J gene: TRBJ1-2; CDR3 protein: CASDQIQGYGYTF; CDR3 DNA: TGTGCCAGCGACCAGATCCAGGGGTATGGCTACACCTTC
V gene: TRBV28; clone size: .; D gene: .; CDR3 length: 11; J gene: TRBJ2-5; CDR3 protein: CAVARAGSQYF; CDR3 DNA: TGTGCCGTCGCGCGCGCAGGGTCCCAGTACTTC
V gene: TRBV4-3; clone size: .; D gene: .; CDR3 length: 14; J gene: TRBJ1-3; CDR3 protein: CASSQEGAGNTIYF; CDR3 DNA: TGCGCCAGCAGCCAAGAGGGGGCCGGAAACACCATATATTTT
V gene: TRBV5-1; clone size: .; D gene: TRBD2; CDR3 length: 19; J gene: TRBJ2-2; CDR3 protein: CASSPGGLAGEAGTGELFF; CDR3 DNA: TGCGCCAGCAGCCCCGGGGGGCTAGCGGGGGAAGCGGGCACCGGGGAGCTGTTTTTT
V gene: TRBV19; clone size: .; D gene: .; CDR3 length: 14; J gene: TRBJ2-3; CDR3 protein: CASSRKTSTDTQYF; CDR3 DNA: TGTGCCAGTAGTCGCAAGACTAGCACAGATACGCAGTATTTT
V gene: TRBV5-5; clone size: .; D gene: .; CDR3 length: 13; J gene: TRBJ2-5; CDR3 protein: CASSLGDSETQYF; CDR3 DNA: TGTGCCAGCAGCTTGGGAGATTCAGAGACCCAGTACTTC
V gene: TRBV10-3; clone size: .; D gene: TRBD2; CDR3 length: 16; J gene: TRBJ2-1; CDR3 protein: CAISVRTSGGDNEQFF; CDR3 DNA: TGTGCCATCAGTGTTAGGACTAGCGGGGGGGACAATGAGCAGTTCTTC
V gene: TRBV5-5; clone size: .; D gene: .; CDR3 length: 15; J gene: TRBJ1-1; CDR3 protein: CASSSSGNALTEAFF; CDR3 DNA: TGTGCCAGCAGTTCGAGTGGTAACGCTTTAACTGAAGCTTTCTTT
V gene: TRBV30; clone size: .; D gene: .; CDR3 length: 17; J gene: TRBJ1-1; CDR3 protein: CAWSVPRTRILNTEAFF; CDR3 DNA: TGTGCCTGGAGTGTACCTAGGACAAGAATTTTGAACACTGAAGCTTTCTTT
V gene: TRBV18; clone size: .; D gene: .; CDR3 length: 16; J gene: TRBJ2-7; CDR3 protein: CASSPQGAGVGYEQYF; CDR3 DNA: TGTGCCAGCTCACCCCAGGGAGCTGGGGTAGGCTACGAGCAGTACTTC
V gene: TRBV7-2; clone size: .; D gene: .; CDR3 length: 13; J gene: TRBJ2-1; CDR3 protein: CASSLSLWDEQFF; CDR3 DNA: TGTGCCAGCAGCTTAAGTCTTTGGGATGAGCAGTTCTTC
V gene: TRBV7-6; clone size: .; D gene: .; CDR3 length: 15; J gene: TRBJ2-1; CDR3 protein: CASSLQEGSYNEQFF; CDR3 DNA: TGTGCCAGCAGCTTACAGGAGGGTTCCTACAATGAGCAGTTCTTC
V gene: TRBV7-9; clone size: .; D gene: TRBD1; CDR3 length: 14; J gene: TRBJ1-1; CDR3 protein: CASSLGQGNTEAFF; CDR3 DNA: TGTGCCAGCAGCCTGGGACAGGGGAACACTGAAGCTTTCTTT
V gene: TRBV2; clone size: once; D gene: .; CDR3 length: 13; J gene: TRBJ2-2; CDR3 protein: CASSPVNTGELFF; CDR3 DNA: TGTGCCAGCTCCCCGGTGAACACCGGGGAGCTGTTTTTT
V gene: TRBV5-4; clone size: .; D gene: .; CDR3 length: 16; J gene: TRBJ1-4; CDR3 protein: CASSLGGDDPNEKLFF; CDR3 DNA: TGTGCCAGCAGCTTGGGCGGAGACGACCCCAATGAAAAACTGTTTTTT
V gene: TRBV9; clone size: once; D gene: .; CDR3 length: 15; J gene: TRBJ1-1; CDR3 protein: CASSVVGTGLTEAFF; CDR3 DNA: TGTGCCAGCAGCGTAGTAGGAACGGGTTTGACTGAAGCTTTCTTT
V gene: TRBV6-4; clone size: .; D gene: .; CDR3 length: 16; J gene: TRBJ2-3; CDR3 protein: CASSSVGGGATDTQYF; CDR3 DNA: TGTGCCAGCAGCTCTGTGGGAGGGGGGGCCACAGATACGCAGTATTTT
V gene: TRBV4-1; clone size: .; D gene: .; CDR3 length: 13; J gene: TRBJ2-5; CDR3 protein: CASSHLYQETQYF; CDR3 DNA: TGCGCCAGCAGCCATCTGTACCAAGAGACCCAGTACTTC
V gene: TRBV19; clone size: .; D gene: .; CDR3 length: 16; J gene: TRBJ1-5; CDR3 protein: CASSIARTGSNQPQHF; CDR3 DNA: TGTGCCAGTAGTATTGCCCGCACAGGTAGCAATCAGCCCCAGCATTTT
V gene: TRBV6-4; clone size: .; D gene: TRBD1; CDR3 length: 17; J gene: TRBJ2-7; CDR3 protein: CASSDFFTGGPAYEQYF; CDR3 DNA: TGTGCCAGCAGTGATTTTTTCACAGGGGGACCAGCTTACGAGCAGTACTTC
V gene: TRBV5-1; clone size: .; D gene: .; CDR3 length: 15; J gene: TRBJ1-4; CDR3 protein: CASSMNDVGMEKLFF; CDR3 DNA: TGCGCCAGCAGCATGAACGACGTTGGAATGGAAAAACTGTTTTTT
V gene: TRBV16; clone size: .; D gene: .; CDR3 length: 16; J gene: TRBJ2-1; CDR3 protein: CASSRPGTYSYNEQFF; CDR3 DNA: TGTGCCAGCAGCCGCCCCGGGACTTACTCCTACAATGAGCAGTTCTTC
V gene: TRBV5-4; clone size: .; D gene: .; CDR3 length: 15; J gene: TRBJ1-4; CDR3 protein: CASSLDPEGVGKLFF; CDR3 DNA: TGTGCCAGCAGCTTGGATCCCGAGGGGGTAGGAAAACTGTTTTTT
V gene: TRBV6-5; clone size: .; D gene: TRBD1; CDR3 length: 15; J gene: TRBJ2-1; CDR3 protein: CASSYSVQGVSEQFF; CDR3 DNA: TGTGCCAGCAGTTACTCGGTCCAGGGGGTTAGTGAGCAGTTCTTC
V gene: TRBV19; clone size: once; D gene: .; CDR3 length: 15; J gene: TRBJ1-6; CDR3 protein: CASSIVGRNNSPLHF; CDR3 DNA: TGTGCCAGTAGTATTGTCGGCAGGAATAATTCACCCCTCCACTTT
V gene: TRBV10-3; clone size: .; D gene: TRBD2; CDR3 length: 14; J gene: TRBJ2-3; CDR3 protein: CASAFAGGLDTQYF; CDR3 DNA: TGTGCCAGCGCATTCGCGGGGGGCCTAGATACGCAGTATTTT
V gene: TRBV12-5; clone size: .; D gene: .; CDR3 length: 14; J gene: TRBJ1-2; CDR3 protein: CASGLDSPYYGYTF; CDR3 DNA: TGTGCTAGTGGTTTGGACAGCCCGTACTATGGCTACACCTTC
V gene: TRBV10-2; clone size: .; D gene: TRBD2; CDR3 length: 15; J gene: TRBJ2-5; CDR3 protein: CASRTSGGAAETQYF; CDR3 DNA: TGCGCCAGCAGAACTAGCGGGGGGGCGGCGGAGACCCAGTACTTC
V gene: TRBV6-1; clone size: .; D gene: .; CDR3 length: 16; J gene: TRBJ1-2; CDR3 protein: CASSEASVREGYGYTF; CDR3 DNA: TGTGCCAGCAGTGAAGCGTCTGTCCGGGAGGGATATGGCTACACCTTC
V gene: TRBV7-8; clone size: .; D gene: .; CDR3 length: 16; J gene: TRBJ1-1; CDR3 protein: CASSRDRLPMNTEAFF; CDR3 DNA: TGTGCCAGCAGCCGAGACAGATTACCGATGAACACTGAGGCTTTCTTT
V gene: TRBV9; clone size: .; D gene: .; CDR3 length: 16; J gene: TRBJ2-6; CDR3 protein: CASSVVTGTGANVLTF; CDR3 DNA: TGTGCCAGCAGCGTAGTGACAGGAACAGGGGCCAACGTCCTGACTTTC
V gene: TRBV29-1; clone size: .; D gene: TRBD2; CDR3 length: 14; J gene: TRBJ2-1; CDR3 protein: CSVDSGGTNNEQFF; CDR3 DNA: TGCAGCGTTGATAGCGGGGGGACCAACAATGAGCAGTTCTTC
V gene: TRBV7-2; clone size: .; D gene: .; CDR3 length: 16; J gene: TRBJ1-2; CDR3 protein: CASSLASAGTAYGYTF; CDR3 DNA: TGTGCCAGCAGCTTAGCGTCGGCCGGGACGGCCTATGGCTACACCTTC
V gene: TRBV29-1; clone size: .; D gene: TRBD2; CDR3 length: 15; J gene: TRBJ2-3; CDR3 protein: CSVDYLAGGTDTQYF; CDR3 DNA: TGCAGCGTTGATTATTTGGCGGGGGGCACAGATACGCAGTATTTT
V gene: TRBV18; clone size: .; D gene: .; CDR3 length: 12; J gene: TRBJ2-7; CDR3 protein: CASSPRADEQYF; CDR3 DNA: TGTGCCAGCTCACCACGGGCCGACGAGCAGTACTTC
V gene: TRBV28; clone size: .; D gene: .; CDR3 length: 13; J gene: TRBJ1-2; CDR3 protein: CASSLAQPYGYTF; CDR3 DNA: TGTGCCAGCAGTTTGGCGCAGCCTTATGGCTACACCTTC
V gene: TRBV7-2; clone size: .; D gene: TRBD1; CDR3 length: 15; J gene: TRBJ2-1; CDR3 protein: CASSYQGTGIRERFF; CDR3 DNA: TGTGCCAGCAGCTACCAGGGGACAGGGATCCGCGAGCGGTTCTTC
V gene: TRBV7-2; clone size: few; D gene: .; CDR3 length: 12; J gene: TRBJ1-3; CDR3 protein: CASSLSGNTIYF; CDR3 DNA: TGTGCCAGCAGCTTAAGTGGAAACACCATATATTTT
V gene: TRBV6-6; clone size: .; D gene: .; CDR3 length: 15; J gene: TRBJ1-3; CDR3 protein: CASSGQGPYGNTIYF; CDR3 DNA: TGTGCCAGCTCGGGCCAGGGCCCATATGGAAACACCATATATTTT
V gene: TRBV27; clone size: .; D gene: .; CDR3 length: 13; J gene: TRBJ1-5; CDR3 protein: CASSFQGRQPQHF; CDR3 DNA: TGTGCCAGCAGTTTTCAGGGGCGTCAGCCCCAGCATTTT
V gene: TRBV7-9; clone size: .; D gene: .; CDR3 length: 15; J gene: TRBJ2-7; CDR3 protein: CASSLAGNSAHEQYF; CDR3 DNA: TGTGCCAGCAGCTTAGCAGGGAATTCTGCCCACGAGCAGTACTTC
V gene: TRBV2; clone size: .; D gene: .; CDR3 length: 13; J gene: TRBJ1-1; CDR3 protein: CASRAPGQPEAFF; CDR3 DNA: TGTGCCAGCAGAGCTCCCGGGCAACCTGAAGCTTTCTTT
V gene: TRBV28; clone size: .; D gene: .; CDR3 length: 14; J gene: TRBJ1-4; CDR3 protein: CASKLEGAAEKLFF; CDR3 DNA: TGTGCCAGCAAACTGGAAGGGGCGGCTGAAAAACTGTTTTTT
V gene: TRBV2; clone size: once; D gene: .; CDR3 length: 14; J gene: TRBJ2-2; CDR3 protein: CASRDGAGTGELFF; CDR3 DNA: TGTGCCTCGAGAGACGGGGCAGGGACCGGGGAGCTGTTTTTT
V gene: TRBV9; clone size: .; D gene: .; CDR3 length: 12; J gene: TRBJ2-3; CDR3 protein: CASSPMTDTQYF; CDR3 DNA: TGTGCCAGCAGCCCGATGACAGATACGCAGTATTTT
V gene: TRBV9; clone size: .; D gene: .; CDR3 length: 19; J gene: TRBJ2-2; CDR3 protein: CASSAQKRQESANTGELFF; CDR3 DNA: TGTGCCAGCAGCGCACAAAAACGACAGGAATCGGCGAACACCGGGGAGCTGTTTTTT
V gene: TRBV28; clone size: .; D gene: .; CDR3 length: 16; J gene: TRBJ1-2; CDR3 protein: CASSPPPQMNNYGYTF; CDR3 DNA: TGTGCCAGCAGCCCACCCCCACAGATGAATAACTATGGCTACACCTTC